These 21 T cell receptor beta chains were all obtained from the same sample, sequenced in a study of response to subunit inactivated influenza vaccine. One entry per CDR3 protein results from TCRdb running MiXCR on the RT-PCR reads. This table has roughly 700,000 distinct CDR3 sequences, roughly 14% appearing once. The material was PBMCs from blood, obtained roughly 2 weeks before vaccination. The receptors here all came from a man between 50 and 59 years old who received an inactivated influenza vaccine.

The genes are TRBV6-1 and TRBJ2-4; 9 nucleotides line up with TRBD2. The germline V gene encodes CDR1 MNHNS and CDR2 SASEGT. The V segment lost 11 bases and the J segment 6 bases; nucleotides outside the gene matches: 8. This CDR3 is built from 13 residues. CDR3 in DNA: TGTGCCGCCGGCGGGGGGGCCGGAAACATTCAGTACTTC. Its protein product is CAAGGGAGNIQYF.

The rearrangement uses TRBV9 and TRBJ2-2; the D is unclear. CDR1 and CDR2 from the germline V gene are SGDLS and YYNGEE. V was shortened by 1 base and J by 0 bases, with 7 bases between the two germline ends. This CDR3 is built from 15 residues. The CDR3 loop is CASSVTGSNTGELFF. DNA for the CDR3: TGTGCCAGCAGCGTAACTGGTTCGAACACCGGGGAGCTGTTTTTT.

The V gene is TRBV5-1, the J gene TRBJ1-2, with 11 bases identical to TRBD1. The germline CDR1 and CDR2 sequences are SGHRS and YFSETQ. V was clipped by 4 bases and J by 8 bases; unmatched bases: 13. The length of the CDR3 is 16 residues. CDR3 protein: CASSVAGQGAGVGYTF. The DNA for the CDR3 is TGCGCCAGCAGCGTGGCCGGACAGGGGGCGGGTGTCGGCTACACCTTC.

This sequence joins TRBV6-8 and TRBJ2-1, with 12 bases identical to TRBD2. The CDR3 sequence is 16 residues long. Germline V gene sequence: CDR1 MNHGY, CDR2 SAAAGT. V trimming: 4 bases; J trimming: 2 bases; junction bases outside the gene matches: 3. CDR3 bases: TGTGCCAGCAGTTGCCGGACTAGCGGGGCCTACAATGAGCAGTTCTTC. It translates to CASSCRTSGAYNEQFF.

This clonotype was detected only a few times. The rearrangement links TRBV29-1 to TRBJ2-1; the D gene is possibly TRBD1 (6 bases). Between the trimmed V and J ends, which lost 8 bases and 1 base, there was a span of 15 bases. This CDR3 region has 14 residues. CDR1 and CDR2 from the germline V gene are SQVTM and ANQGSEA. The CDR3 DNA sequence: TGCAGCCAAAGCAGGGGACGGTCCTACAATGAGCAGTTCTTC. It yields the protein CSQSRGRSYNEQFF.

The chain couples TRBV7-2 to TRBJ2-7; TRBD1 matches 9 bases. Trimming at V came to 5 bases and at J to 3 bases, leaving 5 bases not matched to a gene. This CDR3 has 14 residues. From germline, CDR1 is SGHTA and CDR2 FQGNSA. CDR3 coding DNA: TGTGCCAGCAGCGCTCGACAGGGGGGCTACGAGCAGTACTTC. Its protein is CASSARQGGYEQYF.

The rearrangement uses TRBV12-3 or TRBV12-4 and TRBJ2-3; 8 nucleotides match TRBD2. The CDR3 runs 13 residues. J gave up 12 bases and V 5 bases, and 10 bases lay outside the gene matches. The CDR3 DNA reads TGTGCCAGCAGTGGGGATCCGGGGGGGCCTCAGTATTTT. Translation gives CASSGDPGGPQYF.

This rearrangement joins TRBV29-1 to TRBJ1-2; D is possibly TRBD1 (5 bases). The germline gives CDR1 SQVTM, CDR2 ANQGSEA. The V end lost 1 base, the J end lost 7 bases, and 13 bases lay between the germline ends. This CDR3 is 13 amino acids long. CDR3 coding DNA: TGCAGCGTTGAAGGGGGCAGGGCTGCTGGCTACACCTTC. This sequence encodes CSVEGGRAAGYTF.

The CDR3 DNA reads TGCGCCAGCAGCCAATTCGGAAGGGGAGGTTCAGATACGCAGTATTTT. Translated: CASSQFGRGGSDTQYF. This chain links TRBV4-3 with TRBJ2-3; D might be TRBD2 (6 bases). Germline CDR1 is LGHNA and CDR2 is YSLEER. This CDR3 contains 16 residues. Trimming took 2 bases from V and 4 from J, leaving 16 bases between them.

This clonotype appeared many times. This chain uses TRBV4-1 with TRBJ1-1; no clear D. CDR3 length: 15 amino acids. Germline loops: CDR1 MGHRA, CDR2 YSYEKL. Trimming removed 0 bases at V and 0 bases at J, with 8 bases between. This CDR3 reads CASSQEPSMNTEAFF. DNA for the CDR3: TGCGCCAGCAGCCAAGAACCCAGTATGAACACTGAAGCTTTCTTT.

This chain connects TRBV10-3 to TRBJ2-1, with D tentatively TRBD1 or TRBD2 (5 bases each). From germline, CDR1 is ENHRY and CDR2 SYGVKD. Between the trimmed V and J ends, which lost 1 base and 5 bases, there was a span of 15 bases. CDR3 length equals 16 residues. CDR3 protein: CAISEFVRDPNNEQFF. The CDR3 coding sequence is TGTGCCATCAGTGAGTTTGTCCGGGACCCTAACAATGAGCAGTTCTTC.

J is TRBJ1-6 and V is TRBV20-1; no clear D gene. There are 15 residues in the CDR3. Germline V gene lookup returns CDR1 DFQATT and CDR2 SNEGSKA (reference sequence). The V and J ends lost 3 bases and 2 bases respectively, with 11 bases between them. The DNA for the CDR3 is TGCAGTGCTAGTATGTCGGGAACCTATAATTCACCCCTCCACTTT. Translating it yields CSASMSGTYNSPLHF.

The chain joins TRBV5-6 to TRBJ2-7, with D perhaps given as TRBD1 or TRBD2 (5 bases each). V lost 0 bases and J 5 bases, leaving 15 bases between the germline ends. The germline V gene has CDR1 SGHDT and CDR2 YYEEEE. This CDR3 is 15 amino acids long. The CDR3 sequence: CASSLGRWGNDEQYF. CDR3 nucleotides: TGTGCCAGCAGCTTGGGTAGGTGGGGGAACGACGAGCAGTACTTC.

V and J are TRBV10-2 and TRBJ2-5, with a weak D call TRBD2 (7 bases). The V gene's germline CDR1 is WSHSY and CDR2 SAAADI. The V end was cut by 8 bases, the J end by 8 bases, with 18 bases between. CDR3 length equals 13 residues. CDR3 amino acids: CASGEGGGETQYF. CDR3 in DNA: TGCGCCAGCGGCGAAGGGGGGGGCGAAACCCAGTACTTC.

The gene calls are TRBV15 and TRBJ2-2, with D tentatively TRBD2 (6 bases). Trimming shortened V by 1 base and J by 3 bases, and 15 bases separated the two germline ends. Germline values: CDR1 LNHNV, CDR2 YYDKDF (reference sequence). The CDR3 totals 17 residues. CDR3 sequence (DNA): TGTGCCACCAGCAGAGGCGCAGGGAGGACGGACACCGGGGAGCTGTTTTTT. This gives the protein CATSRGAGRTDTGELFF.

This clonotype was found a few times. The CDR3 DNA sequence: TGTGCCAGCAGCCCGCAGTTCTTC. Translated: CASSPQFF. The V call is TRBV7-9, the J call TRBJ2-1; D is unresolved. Trimming stripped 5 bases from V and 12 bases from J, with 2 bases between. CDR3 length: 8 residues. Germline V gene lookup returns CDR1 SEHNR and CDR2 FQNEAQ (reference sequence).

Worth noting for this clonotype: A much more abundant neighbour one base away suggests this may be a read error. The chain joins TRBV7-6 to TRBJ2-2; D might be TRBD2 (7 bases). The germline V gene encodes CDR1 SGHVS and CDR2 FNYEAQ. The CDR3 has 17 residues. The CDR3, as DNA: TGTGCCAGCAACCCCCGGGTGGGGGGGGGCCACACCGGGGAGCTGTCTTTT. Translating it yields CASNPRVGGGHTGELSF.

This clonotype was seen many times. The CDR3 here is CASSPGTGINEQFF. CDR3 nucleotides: TGTGCCAGCAGCCCAGGGACAGGGATTAATGAGCAGTTCTTC. The rearrangement links TRBV7-6 to TRBJ2-1; 9 bases map to TRBD1. From germline, CDR1 is SGHVS and CDR2 FNYEAQ. The junction had 6 bases not matched to a gene; V was cut back by 5 bases and J by 7 bases. This CDR3 spans 14 amino acids.

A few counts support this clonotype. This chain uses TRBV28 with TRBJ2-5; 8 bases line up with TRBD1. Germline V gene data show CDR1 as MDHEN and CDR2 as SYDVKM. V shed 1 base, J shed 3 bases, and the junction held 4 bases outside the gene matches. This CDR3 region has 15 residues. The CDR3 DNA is TGTGCCAGCAGTTTATCCAGGGGGCGAAAAGAGACCCAGTACTTC. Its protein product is CASSLSRGRKETQYF.

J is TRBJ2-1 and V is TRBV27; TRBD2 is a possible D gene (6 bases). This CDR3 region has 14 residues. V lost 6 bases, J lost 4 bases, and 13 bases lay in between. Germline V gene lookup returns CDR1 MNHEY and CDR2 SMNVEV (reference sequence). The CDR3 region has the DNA TGTGCCAGCAGGAGGGACTGCCAATACAATGAGCAGTTCTTC. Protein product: CASRRDCQYNEQFF.

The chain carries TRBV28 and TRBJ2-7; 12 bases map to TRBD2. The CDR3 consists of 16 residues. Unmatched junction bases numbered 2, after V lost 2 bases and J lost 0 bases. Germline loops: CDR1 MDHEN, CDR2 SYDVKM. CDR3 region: CASSLQLAGGSYEQYF. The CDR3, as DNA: TGTGCCAGCAGTTTACAACTAGCGGGGGGCTCCTACGAGCAGTACTTC. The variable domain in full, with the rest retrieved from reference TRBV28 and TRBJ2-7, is DVKVTQSSRYLVKRTGEKVFLECVQDMDHENMFWYRQDPGLGLRLIYFSYDVKMKEKGDIPEGYSVSREKKERFSLILESASTNQTSMYLCASSLQLAGGSYEQYFGPGTRLTVT.